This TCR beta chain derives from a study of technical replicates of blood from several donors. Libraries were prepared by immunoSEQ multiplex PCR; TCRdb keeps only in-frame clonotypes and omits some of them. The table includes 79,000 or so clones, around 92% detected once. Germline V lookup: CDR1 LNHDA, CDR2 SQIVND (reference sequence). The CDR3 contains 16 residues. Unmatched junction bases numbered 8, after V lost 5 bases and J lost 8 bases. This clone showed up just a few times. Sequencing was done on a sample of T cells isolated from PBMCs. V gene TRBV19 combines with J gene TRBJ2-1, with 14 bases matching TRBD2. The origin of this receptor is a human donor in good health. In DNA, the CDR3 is TGTGCCAGTAGTGTAGCCGGGACTAGCGGGAGTTATGAGCAGTTCTTC. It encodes CASSVAGTSGSYEQFF.